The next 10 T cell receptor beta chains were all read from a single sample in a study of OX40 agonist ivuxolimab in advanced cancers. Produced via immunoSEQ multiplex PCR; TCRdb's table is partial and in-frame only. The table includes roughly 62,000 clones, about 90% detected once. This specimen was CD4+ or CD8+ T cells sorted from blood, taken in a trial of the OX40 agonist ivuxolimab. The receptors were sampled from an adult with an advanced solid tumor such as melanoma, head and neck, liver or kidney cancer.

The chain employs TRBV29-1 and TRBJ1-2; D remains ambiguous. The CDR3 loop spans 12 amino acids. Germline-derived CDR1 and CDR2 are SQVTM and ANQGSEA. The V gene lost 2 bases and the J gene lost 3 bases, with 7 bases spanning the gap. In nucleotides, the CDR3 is TGCAGCGTTGAAATGGGATACTATGGCTACACCTTC. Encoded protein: CSVEMGYYGYTF.

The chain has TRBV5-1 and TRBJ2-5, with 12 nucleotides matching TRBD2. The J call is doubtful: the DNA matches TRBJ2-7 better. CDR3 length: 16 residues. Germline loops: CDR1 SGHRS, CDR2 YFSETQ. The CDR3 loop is CASSPLSSGRDYEQYF. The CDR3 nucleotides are TGCGCCAGCAGCCCTCTATCTAGCGGGAGGGACTACGAGCAGTACTTC.

The CDR3, as DNA: TGTGCCAGCAGTAATTACAGGGGGCTAGAATACGAGCAGTACTTC. Protein sequence: CASSNYRGLEYEQYF. The J gene is TRBJ2-7, the V gene TRBV27, with TRBD1 matching over 9 bases. Trimming took 5 bases from V and 4 from J; bases not matched to a gene: 9. The CDR3 length is 15 residues. Germline-derived CDR1 and CDR2 are MNHEY and SMNVEV (reference sequence).

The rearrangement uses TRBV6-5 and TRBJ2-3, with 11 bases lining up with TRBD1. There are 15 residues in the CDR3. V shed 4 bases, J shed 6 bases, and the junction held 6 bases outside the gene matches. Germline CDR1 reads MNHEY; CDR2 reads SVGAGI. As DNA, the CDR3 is TGTGCCAGCAGTTCCGGGACAGGGGGTGGGGATACGCAGTATTTT. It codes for CASSSGTGGGDTQYF.

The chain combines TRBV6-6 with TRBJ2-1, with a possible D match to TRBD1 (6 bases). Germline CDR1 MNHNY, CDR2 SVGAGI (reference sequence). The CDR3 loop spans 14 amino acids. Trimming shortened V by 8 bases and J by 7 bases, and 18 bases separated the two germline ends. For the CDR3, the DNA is TGTGCCAGCTCACCGGACAGCTCGGGGAATGAGCAGTTCTTC. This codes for CASSPDSSGNEQFF.

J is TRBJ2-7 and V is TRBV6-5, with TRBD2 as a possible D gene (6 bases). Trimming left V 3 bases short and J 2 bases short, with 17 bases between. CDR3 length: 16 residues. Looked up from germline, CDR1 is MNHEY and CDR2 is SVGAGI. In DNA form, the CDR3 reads TGTGCCAGCAGTTATGGCCCAAGCGGGTCAGCCTACGAGCAGTACTTC. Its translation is CASSYGPSGSAYEQYF.

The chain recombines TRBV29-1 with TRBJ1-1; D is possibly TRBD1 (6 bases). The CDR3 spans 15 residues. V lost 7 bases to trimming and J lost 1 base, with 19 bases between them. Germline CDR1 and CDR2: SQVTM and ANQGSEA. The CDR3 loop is CSARRPDRANTEAFF. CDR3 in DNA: TGCAGCGCCCGACGCCCGGACAGAGCGAACACTGAAGCTTTCTTT.

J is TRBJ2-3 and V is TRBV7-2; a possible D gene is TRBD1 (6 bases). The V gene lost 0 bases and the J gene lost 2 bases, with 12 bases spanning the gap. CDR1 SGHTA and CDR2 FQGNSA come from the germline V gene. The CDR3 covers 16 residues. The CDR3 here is CASSLARGTITDTQYF. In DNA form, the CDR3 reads TGTGCCAGCAGCTTAGCGCGAGGGACAATCACAGATACGCAGTATTTT. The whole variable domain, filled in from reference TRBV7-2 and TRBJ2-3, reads GAGVSQSPSNKVTEKGKDVELRCDPISGHTALYWYRQSLGQGLEFLIYFQGNSAPDKSGLPSDRFSAERTGGSVSTLTIQRTQQEDSAVYLCASSLARGTITDTQYFGPGTRLTVL.

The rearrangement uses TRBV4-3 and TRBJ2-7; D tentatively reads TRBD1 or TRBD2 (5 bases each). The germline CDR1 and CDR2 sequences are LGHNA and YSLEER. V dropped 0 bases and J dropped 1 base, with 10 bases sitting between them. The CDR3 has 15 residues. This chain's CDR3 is CASSQDRGGSYEQYF. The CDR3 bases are TGCGCCAGCAGCCAAGATCGTGGGGGATCCTACGAGCAGTACTTC.

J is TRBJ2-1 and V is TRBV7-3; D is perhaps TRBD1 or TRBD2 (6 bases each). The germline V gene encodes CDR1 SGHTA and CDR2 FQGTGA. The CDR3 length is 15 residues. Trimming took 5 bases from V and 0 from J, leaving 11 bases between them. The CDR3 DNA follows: TGTGCCAGCAGCCTCGGGGGCGGCTCCTACAATGAGCAGTTCTTC. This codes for CASSLGGGSYNEQFF.